This T cell receptor beta chain was profiled in a study of blood T cell repertoires in COVID-19. Study context: Sample material is recorded as cDNA or gDNA derived from T cells, B-cell-depleted T cells, or PBMCs.

Trimming removed 3 bases at V and 5 bases at J, with 5 bases between. The CDR3 consists of 12 residues. Original processing methods: Reference gene primer amplification yielded estimated nucleated cell counts. Only in-frame clones appear in the TCRdb table, and some are missing; sequencing was by immunoSEQ multiplex PCR. The DNA gave D and trimming, while V, J and clone size come from that table. The sample contains fewer than 200,000 clones, approximately 81% of which appear only once. In Seattle, patients joined the study during active infection and were tracked longitudinally. This chain links TRBV12-3 or TRBV12-4 with TRBJ1-5; D call uncertain. Specimen: peripheral blood. The TCR sequence derives from a woman in her fifties or sixties with COVID-19, enrolled during active disease. The DNA of the CDR3 is TGTGCCAGCAGTTTCGCAGATCAGCCCCAGCATTTT. Translated, it gives CASSFADQPQHF.